The T cell receptor beta chain under discussion was sequenced for a study of identical twins (dated by TCRdb to the mid-2010s). About the investigation overall: To test whether fetal clonotypes persist, this study deep-sequenced TCR alpha and beta repertoires from monozygotic twins, from unrelated adults of various ages, and from cord blood. Replicate twin experiments were performed at different times using different library preparation protocols to rule out contamination.

Every donor was a healthy Caucasian. The library was generated by 5' RACE. This sample was sequenced with an Illumina HiSeq 2000. A universal primer binding site was introduced by template switching, and a unique molecular identifier was present in the final cDNA, enabling accurate counting of TCR cDNA molecules. First-strand cDNA for TCR alpha and beta chains was synthesized from specific primers in the conserved constant-segment region. Each cDNA library was double barcoded, with a SMART-Mk sample barcode plus Illumina barcodes, to control for contamination. TruSeq adapter sequences along with Illumina sample barcodes were introduced in two successive PCR steps. The TCR alpha and beta cDNA libraries were sequenced on the Illumina HiSeq platform using custom primers. As for the original processing: Unique molecular identifiers were extracted from raw reads with MiGEC, and CDR3 positions were determined with MiXCR. Recombination models were inferred per individual with the repgenHMM and IGoR tools using an EM algorithm. Shared clonotype analysis was performed with the tcR package in R, normalizing sharing by the product of cloneset sizes. To study raw recombination without the effects of thymic and clonal selection, out-of-frame nonproductive sequences were analyzed. TCRdb passed the public sequencing reads through fastp at Q25 and MiXCR, retaining productive beta sequences. When rows share a CDR3 protein, they turn into one entry using the most common DNA and genes. The V and J calls reflect TCRdb's pipeline rather than the authors' work. In all, the sample holds approximately 1.8 million distinct CDR3 sequences, and around a third of those were seen once. The ten largest clones represent about 0.3% of the sample.

Broad study findings and their caveats: The excess sharing between twins in beta out-of-frame sequences was weaker because fewer shared sequences reduced the signal-to-noise ratio. Out-of-frame TCR alpha sequences shared between twins showed an excess of low generation-probability sequences compared with coincidental sharing between unrelated individuals. Abundant cord blood beta clonotypes had fewer insertions, young adult naive repertoires showed a similar but weaker trend, and memory repertoires showed no such trend. Conclusions relied on cross-sectional statistical analysis, since the same donors could not be followed over many years. Zero-insertion analyses could be partly confounded by invariant T cells such as MAIT and iNKT, though diverse VJ usage argued against such confounding for most clonotypes. Out-of-frame TCR alpha sharing in monozygotic twins was systematically underestimated by recombination models, whereas sharing between unrelated individuals was in agreement with the recombination models.

Turning to this clonotype: No antigen is known for it. It has no much larger one-base neighbor in the sample; base qualities were not kept.

This sequence was found in a newborn girl in good health. The specimen was cord blood.

The CDR3 protein sequence reads: CASNNNQGSRETQYF. The DNA sequence is given as TGTGCCAGCAATAATAATCAGGGCAGTCGAGAGACCCAGTACTTC. Recombination linked TRBV2 to TRBJ2-5, with a weak D call of TRBD1 (5 bases match). Via the germline V gene, CDR1 is SNHLY and CDR2 FYNNEI. V is shortened by 7 bases, J by 4 bases, and the region joining them spans 19 bases. The CDR3 runs 15 residues from the cysteine to the phenylalanine. Only CDR3 DNA is held: 45 bases, read in frame from base 1.